The TCR beta chain under discussion was sequenced for a study of blood T cell repertoires in COVID-19. Study-level information: The study drew acute and convalescent COVID-19 samples from the United States, Italy and Spain. The analysed material was cDNA or gDNA that came from T cells, B-cell-depleted T cells, or PBMCs.

Trimming left V 6 bases short and J 6 bases short, with 15 bases between. This CDR3 is built from 15 residues. Looked up from germline, CDR1 is SEHNR and CDR2 is FQNEAQ (reference sequence). Generated by immunoSEQ multiplex PCR, the TCRdb table keeps only in-frame clones and is missing some. The sample comprises 150,000 to 200,000 clones, around nine tenths of which are singletons, and 5% to 6.5% rests with the top ten. This chain links TRBV7-9 with TRBJ1-6, with D perhaps matching TRBD1 (6 bases). Sequencing used peripheral blood. The receptor was isolated from a man in his forties with active or convalescent COVID-19. The CDR3 loop is CASRPTGSSNSPLHF. In nucleotides, the CDR3 is TGTGCCAGCAGGCCCACAGGGTCGTCTAATTCACCCCTCCACTTT. The full variable domain, with the rest looked up from reference TRBV7-9 and TRBJ1-6, is DTGVSQNPRHKITKRGQNVTFRCDPISEHNRLYWYRQTLGQGPEFLTYFQNEAQLEKSRLLSDRFSAERPKGSFSTLEIQRTEQGDSAMYLCASRPTGSSNSPLHFGNGTRLTVT.